This TCR beta chain was obtained from a study of T cells in tumors and immune-related adverse events (dated by TCRdb to the early 2020s). Using the immunoSEQ assay, the TCR beta locus was amplified and sequenced, producing bulk TCR Vbeta CDR3 data. In the original analysis: CDR3s were excluded if they were non-productive, were shorter than 7 amino acids, or did not start with C or end with F/W. Only specimens with at least 1000 reads were analysed, and clonotypes were defined at the amino acid level. Clonality was calculated as 1 minus Pielou's evenness. Library sizes were equalized by abundance-weighted random subsampling with replacement, repeated 100 times to report 95% confidence intervals. Repertoire overlap was quantified using the Morisita overlap index, and the top 40 clones per specimen were examined for overlap with the irAE. TCRdb took over this immuneACCESS table, retaining in-frame rearrangements with V and J assigned. Such tables are incomplete; in checked studies, under half of the missing clones stem from an unresolved V gene, and the remainder is unexplained. That table gives V, J and clone size, and the DNA gave D and trimming. This sample is represented by 4,500 or so clones; roughly four fifths of them were singletons. The ten top clones hold under 25% of the sample.

Taken with the paper, the label for treatment or condition translates to: nivolumab (PD-1 blockade) given before sampling. The DNeasy Blood and Tissue Kit was used to extract DNA from the formalin-fixed paraffin-embedded specimens. To note about this clone: Its antigen is not yet known. No per-base quality is available; no much larger clone lies one base away.

The CDR3 starts with the cysteine, ends with the phenylalanine, and has 13 residues. The read is trimmed to its CDR3 DNA, 39 bases read in frame from base 1. Between the V and J ends, shortened by 2 bases and 3 bases respectively, the junction contains 7 bases. Via the germline V gene, CDR1 is ENHRY and CDR2 SYGVKD. The chain uses TRBV10-3 and TRBJ1-2; confidence is insufficient to name the D gene. The source was skin tissue, collected from a patient treated with anti-PD-1 therapy. The clonotype comes from a female donor with metastatic renal cell carcinoma. The CDR3 protein: CAISEEWDYGYTF. The bases read TGTGCCATCAGTGAGGAGTGGGACTATGGCTACACCTTC.